The clone carrying this TCR beta chain was seen more than once but under ten times. The antigen remains unidentified. A J-beta primer mix and a sample-barcoded 5' primer were used in a second PCR of about 7 to 11 cycles. All samples gave at least 2.5 million CDR3-containing paired-end reads. Each CDR3 protein is one row after TCRdb ran MiXCR on the 5' RACE reads. The sample contains 800,000 to 950,000 distinct CDR3 sequences, almost 30% of which appear only once. Trimming took 0 bases from V and 1 from J, leaving 12 bases between them. The CDR3 spans 16 residues. Germline V gives CDR1 SGHDN, CDR2 FVKESK. This record belongs to a study of blood T cells in healthy people across ages. Whole-study findings and limits: With age, beta diversity per million T cells declined roughly linearly, significantly by 40.

The same sample was also studied in work on T cells of mothers and their children. In that study: There were over 10 million TCR beta CDR3 reads from each mother and several million from each child.

This rearrangement joins TRBV14 to TRBJ2-5; D remains ambiguous. The clonotype originates from a woman aged 40 to 55 in good health. Sequenced: blood. The CDR3 reads CASSQERFRFQETQYF. Written as DNA, the CDR3 is TGTGCCAGCAGCCAAGAACGGTTCCGGTTCCAAGAGACCCAGTACTTC. Drawing the rest from reference TRBV14 and TRBJ2-5, the complete variable domain is EAGVTQFPSHSVIEKGQTVTLRCDPISGHDNLYWYRRVMGKEIKFLLHFVKESKQDESGMPNNRFLAERTGGTYSTLKVQPAELEDSGVYFCASSQERFRFQETQYFGPGTRLLVL.